This entry lists 18 T cell receptor beta chains sequenced from one sample in a study of beta chain features in type 1 diabetes. cDNA synthesis used the whole RNA isolate, giving expressed TCRB sequences. The assay was immunoSEQ multiplex PCR, and TCRdb's table has in-frame clones only and misses some. The sample has some 40,000 clones; roughly 50% are singletons. Input material: central memory CD4+ T cells from blood. These receptor sequences come from a woman aged 18-29 years in good health.

The chain couples TRBV5-4 to TRBJ1-1; the D gene is possibly TRBD1 (6 bases). Trimming took off 4 bases at V and 1 base at J, with 8 bases between the two ends. Looked up from germline, CDR1 is SGHNT and CDR2 is YYREEE (reference sequence). This CDR3 is 13 amino acids long. DNA for the CDR3: TGTGCCAGCAGCCCGGGACAGAACACTGAAGCTTTCTTT. This sequence encodes CASSPGQNTEAFF. Using reference TRBV5-4 and TRBJ1-1 for the parts outside the CDR3, the full variable domain is ETGVTQSPTHLIKTRGQQVTLRCSSQSGHNTVSWYQQALGQGPQFIFQYYREEENGRGNFPPRFSGLQFPNYSSELNVNALELDDSALYLCASSPGQNTEAFFGQGTRLTVV.

The rearrangement links TRBV7-2 to TRBJ1-1; a possible D gene is TRBD1 (5 bases). The CDR3 is 15 amino acids. Trimming took off 4 bases at V and 0 bases at J, with 12 bases between the two ends. In germline, CDR1 is SGHTA, CDR2 FQGNSA. CDR3 sequence: CASSSGGGMNTEAFF. The CDR3 DNA is TGTGCCAGCAGCTCGGGGGGAGGGATGAACACTGAAGCTTTCTTT.

The chain employs TRBV29-1 and TRBJ2-7; 7 nucleotides align to TRBD1. Germline assignment: CDR1 SQVTM and CDR2 ANQGSEA. V was pared by 1 base and J by 7 bases, with 7 bases of the junction left unmatched. This CDR3 is 13 amino acids long. This CDR3 is CSVEALTGSEQYF. CDR3 in DNA: TGCAGCGTTGAAGCTCTGACAGGGAGTGAGCAGTACTTC.

This clone was seen a handful of times. The V call is TRBV5-6, the J call TRBJ1-2, with 8 bases identical to TRBD1. V trimming: 0 bases; J trimming: 9 bases; junction bases outside the gene matches: 13. Germline values: CDR1 SGHDT, CDR2 YYEEEE. The CDR3 is 16 residues long. The CDR3 nucleotides read TGTGCCAGCAGCTTGGAAGGACGCGACAGGGGTGATCGCTACACCTTC. It yields the protein CASSLEGRDRGDRYTF.

By proportion, this clone is medium-sized. The rearrangement links TRBV18 to TRBJ1-1; D remains ambiguous. The CDR3 runs 13 residues. In germline, CDR1 is KGHSH, CDR2 LQKENI. V was clipped by 4 bases and J by 1 base, with 7 bases between them. The CDR3 region has the DNA TGTGCCAGCTCACTGACACGGAACACTGAAGCTTTCTTT. It specifies CASSLTRNTEAFF.

The V and J genes are TRBV6-1 and TRBJ1-5; 9 nucleotides line up with TRBD1. Germline V gives CDR1 MNHNS, CDR2 SASEGT. With 5 bases clipped from V and 5 bases from J, the junction kept 4 bases outside the gene matches. CDR3 length equals 14 residues. This CDR3 reads CASSLGQGHQPQHF. The CDR3 coding sequence is TGTGCCAGCAGTTTAGGACAGGGGCATCAGCCCCAGCATTTT.

The chain is built from TRBV7-8 and TRBJ2-1; a weak D match, TRBD2 (6 bases). The CDR3 spans 16 residues. V was clipped by 3 bases and J by 6 bases, with 18 bases between them. Germline CDR1 is SGHVS and CDR2 is FQNEAQ. CDR3 sequence (DNA): TGTGCCAGCAGCTTGCGGGGCGCTAGCTTGGCCAATGAGCAGTTCTTC. As protein: CASSLRGASLANEQFF.

This chain connects TRBV5-4 to TRBJ2-2; 8 bases are a match to TRBD2. J gave up 5 bases and V 4 bases, and 7 bases lay outside the gene matches. CDR3 length: 15 residues. Looked up from germline, CDR1 is SGHNT and CDR2 is YYREEE (reference sequence). The CDR3 is CASSGGTSRTGELFF. The CDR3 DNA is TGTGCCAGCAGCGGCGGGACTAGTAGGACCGGGGAGCTGTTTTTT.

The chain has TRBV7-9 and TRBJ1-1; D may be TRBD1 (6 bases). With 3 bases removed from V and 0 bases from J, the gap between germline ends came to 14 bases. The CDR3 runs to 16 residues. From germline, CDR1 is SEHNR and CDR2 FQNEAQ (reference sequence). CDR3 loop: CASSFERTALNTEAFF. In DNA, the CDR3 is TGTGCCAGCAGCTTTGAACGGACAGCCTTGAACACTGAAGCTTTCTTT.

The chain links TRBV6-1 to TRBJ1-2, with TRBD1 identical over 7 bases. Germline lookup yields CDR1 MNHNS and CDR2 SASEGT. V shed 5 bases and J 6 bases; nucleotides not matched to a gene: 9. This CDR3 is 14 amino acids long. The CDR3 DNA sequence: TGTGCCAGCAGTCTCGCCGGGACAGTCAATGGCTACACCTTC. It is translated as CASSLAGTVNGYTF.

V usage is TRBV11-2 and J usage is TRBJ1-5, with a tentative D call TRBD1 (5 bases). Deletions cut 4 bases from V and 5 bases from J, with 15 bases between. Germline values: CDR1 SGHAT, CDR2 FQNNGV. The CDR3 is 15 amino acids. In DNA, the CDR3 is TGTGCCAGCAGCTCTCCGGAGGGGTTCTATCAGCCCCAGCATTTT. The encoded protein is CASSSPEGFYQPQHF.

The genes are TRBV11-2 and TRBJ1-6; tentatively, D is TRBD1 (5 bases). Trimming stripped 2 bases from V and 8 bases from J, with 13 bases between. Germline CDR1 SGHAT, CDR2 FQNNGV. The CDR3 has 15 amino acids. This chain's CDR3 is CASSLRGDWDSPLHF. The CDR3 coding sequence is TGTGCCAGCAGCTTACGGGGGGACTGGGATTCACCCCTCCACTTT.

The chain is built from TRBV5-4 and TRBJ2-6; 7 bases are a match to TRBD1. Germline loops: CDR1 SGHNT, CDR2 YYREEE (reference sequence). V gave up 7 bases and J gave up 1 base; unmatched junction bases: 8. This CDR3 is built from 16 residues. The CDR3 spells CASRTGLDSGANVLTF. The CDR3 DNA is TGTGCCAGCCGGACAGGCCTCGATTCTGGGGCCAACGTCCTGACTTTC.

The chain combines TRBV18 with TRBJ2-4; D not certain. This CDR3 comprises 17 residues. Germline assignment: CDR1 KGHSH and CDR2 LQKENI. Trimming cost V 2 bases and J 1 base, with 15 bases left between them. The CDR3 region is CASSPVQAHSAKNIQYF. CDR3 DNA: TGTGCCAGCTCACCAGTTCAGGCCCATTCGGCCAAAAACATTCAGTACTTC.

The rearrangement joins TRBV27 to TRBJ2-1; 9 bases agree with TRBD1. This CDR3 has 14 amino acids. V shed 5 bases, J shed 6 bases, and the junction held 5 bases outside the gene matches. Germline-derived CDR1 and CDR2 are MNHEY and SMNVEV (reference sequence). The CDR3 region has the DNA TGTGCCAGCAGTGTGGACAGGGGTATCAATGAGCAGTTCTTC. Its translation: CASSVDRGINEQFF.

The rearrangement joins TRBV9 to TRBJ1-1; 8 positions agree with TRBD1. Trimming cost V 2 bases and J 1 base; bases outside gene matches: 7. Germline assignment: CDR1 SGDLS and CDR2 YYNGEE. The CDR3 has 16 residues. CDR3 in DNA: TGTGCCAGCAGCGTGGATATCGGACAGGGGAACACTGAAGCTTTCTTT. Encoded protein: CASSVDIGQGNTEAFF.

This chain joins TRBV7-2 and TRBJ1-2, with TRBD1 matching 12 bases. The V and J ends lost 3 bases and 5 bases, in that order; junction bases with no gene match: 7. The germline gives CDR1 SGHTA, CDR2 FQGNSA. The CDR3 runs 16 residues. CDR3: CASSFPPGQGAYGYTF. The CDR3 region has the DNA TGTGCCAGCAGCTTCCCCCCGGGACAGGGGGCTTATGGCTACACCTTC.

This clone was counted a few times. V usage is TRBV6-1 and J usage is TRBJ2-1; D is possibly TRBD1 (5 bases). V was trimmed by 0 bases and J by 4 bases, leaving 16 bases between them. This CDR3 spans 17 amino acids. Germline V gene data show CDR1 as MNHNS and CDR2 as SASEGT. CDR3 loop: CASSEAVRTGVYNEQFF. The CDR3 region has the DNA TGTGCCAGCAGTGAAGCTGTTCGAACAGGAGTTTACAATGAGCAGTTCTTC.